The 15 T cell receptor beta chains below all came from one sample that was sequenced in a study of vaccination and CD4 T cells after COVID-19. Cultured CD4+ T cells had their DNA profiled by the Oncomine TCR Beta short-read assay. TCRdb re-derived calls from the PCR reads in MiXCR, one entry per CDR3 protein. The sample records tens of thousands of distinct CDR3 sequences, 40% to 45% being singletons. No cognate antigen is known for these TCRs. Treatment indicated: approximately 10-day PBMC culture with coronavirus spike peptide pools or control peptides (ViraFEST assay). This material consisted of CD4+ T cells from blood, cultured in vitro, taken after SARS-CoV-2 vaccination. The receptor set was obtained from a human donor who had recovered from COVID-19.

The CDR3 bases are TGTGCCAGCAGCCAGGGTCTCACAACTAATGAAAAACTGTTTTTT. It codes for CASSQGLTTNEKLFF. This chain links TRBV28 with TRBJ1-4; tentatively, D is TRBD1 (5 bases). V lost 6 bases and J 0 bases, leaving 11 bases between the germline ends. The CDR3 extends over 15 amino acids. Germline CDR1 MDHEN, CDR2 SYDVKM.

The rearrangement joins TRBV27 to TRBJ1-6; 8 nucleotides match TRBD1. Trimming at V came to 3 bases and at J to 5 bases, leaving 3 bases not matched to a gene. CDR3 length: 15 amino acids. Germline values: CDR1 MNHEY, CDR2 SMNVEV (reference sequence). CDR3 protein: CASSFLDRDNSPLHF. The CDR3 DNA follows: TGTGCCAGCAGTTTTTTGGACAGGGATAATTCACCCCTCCACTTT.

The rearrangement joins TRBV7-2 to TRBJ1-5, with 9 bases identical to TRBD1. V lost 4 bases and J lost 6; bases outside the gene matches: 7. The CDR3 extends over 15 amino acids. Germline V gene sequence: CDR1 SGHTA, CDR2 FQGNSA. The CDR3 DNA reads TGTGCCAGCAGCTCCCAAGGACAGGGGAGTCAGCCCCAGCATTTT. Translating it yields CASSSQGQGSQPQHF.

This chain joins TRBV10-2 and TRBJ1-2; TRBD1 matches at 8 bases. The CDR3 consists of 15 residues. V dropped 8 bases and J dropped 8; count of bases not matched to a gene: 16. The germline V gene encodes CDR1 WSHSY and CDR2 SAAADI. DNA of the CDR3: TGCGCCAGCGCGGCCGGAACGTCGACAGGGGACGGCTACACCTTC. Residues: CASAAGTSTGDGYTF.

The chain has TRBV25-1 and TRBJ2-3; 7 bases are shared with TRBD1. CDR3 length: 14 residues. Germline V CDR1 and CDR2: MGHDK, SYGVNS. The V segment lost 3 bases and the J segment 2 bases; nucleotides outside the gene matches: 2. The CDR3 is CASSDDRATDTQYF. CDR3 nucleotide sequence: TGTGCCAGCAGTGACGACAGGGCCACAGATACGCAGTATTTT.

The chain couples TRBV30 to TRBJ1-2; TRBD1 might be the D (5 bases). The CDR3 is 11 amino acids. Germline CDR1 and CDR2: GTSNPN and SVGIG (reference sequence). V was clipped by 2 bases and J by 8 bases, with 9 bases between them. The CDR3 spells CAWSLGEGYTF. The CDR3, as DNA: TGTGCCTGGAGTCTGGGGGAAGGCTACACCTTC.

The chain links TRBV6-2 or TRBV6-3 to TRBJ2-1, with 9 bases that match TRBD2. The J segment lost 6 bases and the V segment lost 7 bases, leaving 10 bases of the junction unmatched. The CDR3 is 15 amino acids. The germline V gene encodes CDR1 MNHEY and CDR2 SVGEGT. CDR3 region: CASTKPGLAFNEQFF. In DNA form, the CDR3 reads TGTGCCAGCACGAAGCCGGGACTAGCTTTCAATGAGCAGTTCTTC.

V gene TRBV7-2 combines with J gene TRBJ2-2; D may be TRBD1 or TRBD2 (6 bases each). Trimming cost V 7 bases and J 6 bases, with 15 bases left between them. The CDR3 spans 14 residues. From germline, CDR1 is SGHTA and CDR2 FQGNSA. In nucleotides, the CDR3 is TGTGCCAGCACGCGGGACATATCTTCCGGGGAGCTGTTTTTT. Translated, it gives CASTRDISSGELFF. Based on the CDR3 plus reference TRBV7-2 and TRBJ2-2, the full variable domain is GAGVSQSPSNKVTEKGKDVELRCDPISGHTALYWYRQSLGQGLEFLIYFQGNSAPDKSGLPSDRFSAERTGGSVSTLTIQRTQQEDSAVYLCASTRDISSGELFFGEGSRLTVL.

The chain couples TRBV21-1 to TRBJ1-6. TRBV21-1 is a pseudogene locus. There are 12 residues in the CDR3. The CDR3 coding sequence is TGTGCCAGCATCCGTAAAAATTCACCCCTCCACTTT. It translates to CASIRKNSPLHF.

V is TRBV7-9 and J is TRBJ2-5, with 10 bases that match TRBD1. V lost 11 bases and J lost 4; bases outside the gene matches: 7. Germline lookup yields CDR1 SEHNR and CDR2 FQNEAQ (reference sequence). The CDR3 is 13 amino acids. CDR3 region: CASRQGARETQYF. CDR3 DNA: TGTGCCTCCCGACAGGGGGCCCGAGAGACCCAGTACTTC.

This chain links TRBV7-9 with TRBJ1-2, with 7 nucleotides matching TRBD1. Germline-derived CDR1 and CDR2 are SEHNR and FQNEAQ (reference sequence). The trim removed 8 bases at V and 8 bases at J, leaving 14 bases unmatched. This CDR3 is 14 amino acids long. Here the CDR3 reads CASRNLRQGGGYTF. The CDR3 DNA follows: TGTGCCAGCCGAAACCTAAGACAGGGAGGGGGCTACACCTTC.

The chain links TRBV11-2 to TRBJ1-2, with D unresolved. Trimming took off 0 bases at V and 4 bases at J, with 9 bases between the two ends. The CDR3 has 14 amino acids. CDR1 and CDR2 (germline): SGHAT, FQNNGV. The CDR3 loop is CASSLDRATYGYTF. CDR3 coding DNA: TGTGCCAGCAGCTTAGATAGAGCGACCTATGGCTACACCTTC. The variable domain in full, with the rest retrieved from reference TRBV11-2 and TRBJ1-2, is EAGVAQSPRYKIIEKRQSVAFWCNPISGHATLYWYQQILGQGPKLLIQFQNNGVVDDSQLPKDRFSAERLKGVDSTLKIQPAKLEDSAVYLCASSLDRATYGYTFGSGTRLTVV.

The chain recombines TRBV28 with TRBJ1-5; D perhaps matches TRBD1 (5 bases). The germline V gene has CDR1 MDHEN and CDR2 SYDVKM. The CDR3 length is 13 residues. V lost 3 bases and J lost 5, with 8 bases in between. This CDR3 is CASSFGRDQPQHF. For the CDR3, the DNA is TGTGCCAGCAGTTTTGGCAGGGATCAGCCCCAGCATTTT.

This clonotype has only a few counts. V usage is TRBV6-5 and J usage is TRBJ1-5, with 10 bases identical to TRBD1. J lost 0 bases, V lost 4 bases, and 9 bases had no gene match. This CDR3 has 18 residues. CDR1 and CDR2 from the germline V gene are MNHEY and SVGAGI. In DNA form, the CDR3 reads TGTGCCAGCAGTTCGCGGACAGGGGGATCTGATAGCAATCAGCCCCAGCATTTT. Encoded protein: CASSSRTGGSDSNQPQHF.

The V call is TRBV20-1, the J call TRBJ1-5; D not resolved. The CDR3 totals 9 residues. Trimming took off 4 bases at V and 5 bases at J, with 0 bases between the two ends. Looked up from germline, CDR1 is DFQATT and CDR2 is SNEGSKA (reference sequence). DNA for the CDR3: TGCAGTGCTAATCAGCCCCAGCATTTT. Translation: CSANQPQHF.